The 22 T cell receptor beta chains below come from one sample, sequenced in a study of blood T cell repertoires in COVID-19. Sequencing was performed with immunoSEQ multiplex PCR; in TCRdb, only in-frame clones are kept and a portion is missing. Of 200,000 to 250,000 clones detected, 86% appear once; the ten largest clones hold approximately 2%. Sequencing was done on a sample of PBMCs or T cells enriched from blood (not recorded which). The receptors derive from a woman aged 50 to 60 who had recovered from COVID-19.

This clone was seen a handful of times. The gene calls are TRBV7-2 and TRBJ1-1; D remains unclear. The germline V and J ends were trimmed by 5 bases and 3 bases, with 10 bases remaining between them. CDR3 size: 13 residues. Germline values: CDR1 SGHTA, CDR2 FQGNSA. CDR3 loop: CASSRRADTEAFF. DNA for the CDR3: TGTGCCAGCAGCCGGAGGGCGGACACTGAAGCTTTCTTT.

This rearrangement joins TRBV27 to TRBJ2-1; D is possibly TRBD1 (5 bases). V lost 2 bases and J lost 8, with 16 bases in between. This CDR3 has 15 residues. Germline CDR1 reads MNHEY; CDR2 reads SMNVEV (reference sequence). CDR3 nucleotide sequence: TGTGCCAGCAGTTTAAAGGGGCTACAATACTATGAGCAGTTCTTC. Its protein product is CASSLKGLQYYEQFF.

The rearrangement uses TRBV4-3 and TRBJ1-5; D is undetermined. Germline V gives CDR1 LGHNA, CDR2 YSLEER. The CDR3 sequence is 14 residues long. Trimming removed 1 base from V and 6 bases from J, with 10 bases in between. The CDR3 is CASSQVLWSQPQHF. The DNA for the CDR3 is TGCGCCAGCAGCCAAGTTTTATGGAGTCAGCCCCAGCATTTT.

The chain carries TRBV2 and TRBJ2-3; TRBD2 aligns across 10 bases. J lost 5 bases, V lost 9 bases, and 8 bases had no gene match. CDR1 is SNHLY, CDR2 FYNNEI, per germline. The CDR3 sequence is 14 residues long. Here the CDR3 reads CASGLAALGDTQYF. Written as DNA, the CDR3 is TGTGCCAGTGGACTAGCGGCCCTCGGAGATACGCAGTATTTT.

This chain connects TRBV27 to TRBJ2-5, with a tentative D call TRBD2 (6 bases). The length of the CDR3 is 14 residues. Deletions cut 4 bases from V and 5 bases from J, with 14 bases between. CDR1 MNHEY and CDR2 SMNVEV come from the germline V gene (reference sequence). CDR3 DNA sequence: TGTGCCAGCAGTTGGAGGGCAGGGCGGGAGACCCAGTACTTC. This translates into CASSWRAGRETQYF.

The CDR3 DNA reads as TGTGCCAGCAGTTTAAGGGGGCAGGGCCTCCTTCAACGCACAGATACGCAGTATTTT. Residues: CASSLRGQGLLQRTDTQYF. V is TRBV27 and J is TRBJ2-3; 7 bases map to TRBD1. Germline CDR1 and CDR2: MNHEY and SMNVEV (reference sequence). The CDR3 loop spans 19 amino acids. J lost 1 base, V lost 2 bases, and 15 bases had no gene match.

V gene TRBV19 combines with J gene TRBJ1-5; tentative D call: TRBD1 (5 bases). Germline V gene lookup returns CDR1 LNHDA and CDR2 SQIVND (reference sequence). CDR3 length: 15 residues. Between the trimmed V and J ends, which lost 5 bases and 6 bases, there was a span of 17 bases. DNA for the CDR3: TGTGCCAGTAGTGCAGGTGGGGCCTGGGGTCAGCCCCAGCATTTT. Translated: CASSAGGAWGQPQHF.

The rearrangement joins TRBV19 to TRBJ2-2, with TRBD2 identical over 7 bases. The CDR3 loop spans 15 amino acids. CDR1 is LNHDA, CDR2 SQIVND, per germline (reference sequence). The ends lost 10 bases at V and 1 base at J; junction bases unmatched: 9. The CDR3 DNA sequence: TGTGCCACCAGACCCCCGGGGGGGAACACCGGGGAGCTGTTTTTT. Protein: CATRPPGGNTGELFF.

This clone has a single count. J is TRBJ1-4 and V is TRBV7-2; possible D gene TRBD1, 5 bases. The CDR3 consists of 15 residues. Germline V gene lookup returns CDR1 SGHTA and CDR2 FQGNSA. Trimming removed 1 base at V and 6 bases at J, with 12 bases between. As DNA, the CDR3 is TGTGCCAGCAGCTTAGTCGACAGTCGGTATGAAAAACTGTTTTTT. Translating gives CASSLVDSRYEKLFF.

The genes are TRBV6-5 and TRBJ2-5; D perhaps matches TRBD2 (6 bases). The V gene lost 0 bases and the J gene lost 4 bases, with 15 bases spanning the gap. This CDR3 has 16 amino acids. The germline V gene encodes CDR1 MNHEY and CDR2 SVGAGI. The DNA of the CDR3 is TGTGCCAGCAGTTACTCGCGCGGCGGGACCCCAGAGACCCAGTACTTC. Translating gives CASSYSRGGTPETQYF.

This clone occurred a few times. V is TRBV9 and J is TRBJ1-3; a possible D gene is TRBD1 (5 bases). V shed 1 base and J shed 0 bases, with 11 bases lying between them. The CDR3 loop spans 16 amino acids. Germline CDR1 is SGDLS and CDR2 is YYNGEE. CDR3 protein: CASSVRVGGSGNTIYF. As DNA, the CDR3 is TGTGCCAGCAGCGTAAGAGTGGGGGGCTCTGGAAACACCATATATTTT.

As for this clone: One end of the junction varies from germline; a read error may be responsible. The CDR3 nucleotides read TGTGCCACCAGGAGAGACAGGGGGCTGGAGACCCAGTACTTC. Translating gives CATRRDRGLETQYF. V is TRBV15 and J is TRBJ2-5, with TRBD1 matching 10 bases. This CDR3 comprises 14 residues. Germline loops: CDR1 LNHNV, CDR2 YYDKDF (reference sequence).

The CDR3 loop reads CASSWRGNTGELFF. For the CDR3, the DNA is TGCGCCAGCAGTTGGCGGGGTAACACCGGGGAGCTGTTTTTT. The V and J genes are TRBV4-1 and TRBJ2-2; TRBD2 might be the D (6 bases). This CDR3 comprises 14 residues. Trimming took off 6 bases at V and 2 bases at J, with 10 bases between the two ends. Germline V gene sequence: CDR1 MGHRA, CDR2 YSYEKL.

This chain connects TRBV30 to TRBJ2-5, with D perhaps matching TRBD1 (5 bases). CDR3 length equals 12 residues. Trimming stripped 4 bases from V and 7 bases from J, with 13 bases between. Germline-derived CDR1 and CDR2 are GTSNPN and SVGIG (reference sequence). CDR3 loop: CAWTLPGRTQYF. In DNA, the CDR3 is TGTGCCTGGACCCTGCCAGGGCGGACCCAGTACTTC.

This sequence joins TRBV28 and TRBJ2-3; TRBD2 matches 13 bases. The ends lost 5 bases at V and 4 bases at J; junction bases unmatched: 6. The CDR3 extends over 16 amino acids. Germline V gene sequence: CDR1 MDHEN, CDR2 SYDVKM. The chain's CDR3 is CASSAQLAGGPDTQYF. CDR3 nucleotide sequence: TGTGCCAGCAGTGCCCAACTAGCGGGAGGGCCAGATACGCAGTATTTT.

V and J are TRBV2 and TRBJ1-5; 10 positions match TRBD1. The trim removed 4 bases at V and 7 bases at J, leaving 4 bases unmatched. From germline, CDR1 is SNHLY and CDR2 FYNNEI. The CDR3 is made up of 14 amino acids. The CDR3 nucleotides read TGTGCCAGCAGTGGGGGACAGGGGTTCCAGCCCCAGCATTTT. Protein sequence: CASSGGQGFQPQHF.

The rearrangement uses TRBV27 and TRBJ1-1, with 7 bases lining up with TRBD1. The V segment lost 2 bases and the J segment 4 bases; nucleotides outside the gene matches: 4. The CDR3 loop spans 14 amino acids. The germline V gene encodes CDR1 MNHEY and CDR2 SMNVEV (reference sequence). The CDR3 reads CASSLLHRGTEAFF. DNA of the CDR3: TGTGCCAGCAGTTTACTTCACAGGGGCACTGAAGCTTTCTTT.

Written as DNA, the CDR3 is TGTGCCAGCAGTTTGGGGGAAGAACTAGCGGGTTTCACAGATACGCAGTATTTT. Translated, it gives CASSLGEELAGFTDTQYF. The rearrangement uses TRBV27 and TRBJ2-3; the match to TRBD2 covers 9 bases. The J segment lost 2 bases and the V segment lost 3 bases, leaving 12 bases of the junction unmatched. This CDR3 is 18 amino acids long. Looked up from germline, CDR1 is MNHEY and CDR2 is SMNVEV (reference sequence).

The chain's CDR3 is CASSRIAGGTYNEQFF. CDR3 sequence (DNA): TGTGCCAGCAGCCGCATAGCGGGGGGGACCTACAATGAGCAGTTCTTC. The chain uses TRBV11-2 and TRBJ2-1; TRBD2 matches at 11 bases. With 5 bases clipped from V and 2 bases from J, the junction kept 5 bases outside the gene matches. The CDR3 has 16 residues. Looked up from germline, CDR1 is SGHAT and CDR2 is FQNNGV.

This clone appeared once. This chain joins TRBV24-1 and TRBJ2-3; TRBD2 aligns across 10 bases. Germline values: CDR1 KGHDR, CDR2 SFDVKD. Unmatched junction bases numbered 4, after V lost 4 bases and J lost 1 base. The CDR3 is 16 amino acids. The DNA of the CDR3 is TGTGCCACCAGTGACCCGACTAGCGGGCGCACAGATACGCAGTATTTT. Encoded protein: CATSDPTSGRTDTQYF.

The count of this clone is one. The chain couples TRBV3-1 (or the pseudogene TRBV3-2) to TRBJ1-2; 7 positions match TRBD1. CDR3 length: 14 amino acids. Trimming cost V 4 bases and J 3 bases; bases outside gene matches: 5. Germline V gene lookup returns CDR1 LGHDT and CDR2 YNNKEL (reference sequence). The CDR3 DNA sequence: TGTGCCAGCAGCCTTCGTACAGGGGACTATGGCTACACCTTC. Translation: CASSLRTGDYGYTF.

This rearrangement joins TRBV6-4 to TRBJ2-5, with 9 bases fitting TRBD2. This CDR3 contains 13 residues. V dropped 4 bases and J dropped 3; count of bases not matched to a gene: 0. CDR1 and CDR2 from the germline V gene are MRHNA and SNTAGT. The CDR3 sequence is CASSASGEETQYF. The CDR3 coding sequence is TGTGCCAGCAGTGCTAGCGGGGAAGAGACCCAGTACTTC.